These 15 T cell receptor beta chains were sequenced from one sample in a study of T cell responses to AZD1222 COVID-19 vaccine. TCRdb keeps only in-frame clones here, not all; method: immunoSEQ multiplex PCR. The sample holds 90,000 to 150,000 clones, approximately 90% seen once. The sample in question was peripheral blood, obtained on day 0 of AZD1222 vaccination. These receptors all come from an adult in good health.

The V call is TRBV5-5, the J call TRBJ1-2, with D perhaps matching TRBD1 (5 bases). The CDR3 is made up of 14 amino acids. V was clipped by 4 bases and J by 3 bases, with 13 bases between them. CDR1 is SGHKS, CDR2 YYEKEE, per germline (reference sequence). The CDR3 region has the DNA TGTGCCAGCAGCCCCTGGAGGGGCGACTATGGCTACACCTTC. It translates to CASSPWRGDYGYTF. The full variable domain, its missing parts supplied by reference TRBV5-5 and TRBJ1-2, is DAGVTQSPTHLIKTRGQQVTLRCSPISGHKSVSWYQQVLGQGPQFIFQYYEKEERGRGNFPDRFSARQFPNYSSELNVNALLLGDSALYLCASSPWRGDYGYTFGSGTRLTVV.

This clone showed up just once. The same CDR3 also results from other DNA sequences found in this sample. The chain combines TRBV5-1 with TRBJ1-4; no definite D call. Germline assignment: CDR1 SGHRS and CDR2 YFSETQ. V shed 0 bases and J shed 1 base, with 7 bases lying between them. The CDR3 is 15 residues long. The CDR3 spells CASSLVSGTNEKLFF. CDR3 nucleotides: TGCGCCAGCAGCTTGGTTTCGGGAACTAATGAAAAACTGTTTTTT.

J is TRBJ1-1 and V is TRBV2; D is unclear. V shed 6 bases and J shed 10 bases, with 12 bases lying between them. CDR1 and CDR2 from the germline V gene are SNHLY and FYNNEI. The length of the CDR3 is 11 residues. The CDR3 nucleotides are TGTGCCAGCAGCCTTAGGTCCGGAGCTTTCTTT. It yields the protein CASSLRSGAFF. The full variable domain, with the rest looked up from reference TRBV2 and TRBJ1-1, is EPEVTQTPSHQVTQMGQEVILRCVPISNHLYFYWYRQILGQKVEFLVSFYNNEISEKSEIFDDQFSVERPDGSNFTLKIRSTKLEDSAMYFCASSLRSGAFFGQGTRLTVV.

This sequence joins TRBV5-6 and TRBJ1-1, with a weak D call TRBD1 (5 bases). The CDR3 is 15 residues long. V was shortened by 0 bases and J by 4 bases, with 13 bases between the two germline ends. Germline V gene lookup returns CDR1 SGHDT and CDR2 YYEEEE. CDR3 region: CASSLAGTGGTEAFF. CDR3 bases: TGTGCCAGCAGCTTGGCCGGGACCGGGGGCACTGAAGCTTTCTTT.

The chain has TRBV19 and TRBJ2-1, with D unclear. The germline V gene encodes CDR1 LNHDA and CDR2 SQIVND (reference sequence). This CDR3 is 14 amino acids long. V lost 5 bases, J lost 2 bases, and 10 bases lay in between. CDR3 sequence (DNA): TGTGCCAGTAGTGCTTTACCTGCCTACAATGAGCAGTTCTTC. It translates to CASSALPAYNEQFF.

The rearrangement uses TRBV18 and TRBJ2-3; D not certain. The CDR3 sequence is 13 residues long. V lost 2 bases and J 2 bases, leaving 5 bases between the germline ends. In germline, CDR1 is KGHSH, CDR2 LQKENI. CDR3 in amino acids: CASSPGNTDTQYF. In DNA, the CDR3 is TGTGCCAGCTCACCAGGGAACACAGATACGCAGTATTTT.

The chain joins TRBV5-4 to TRBJ1-3; TRBD1 agrees at 8 bases. The germline CDR1 and CDR2 sequences are SGHNT and YYREEE (reference sequence). CDR3 length equals 18 residues. V lost 3 bases, J lost 4 bases, and 15 bases stayed unmatched. The CDR3 DNA reads TGTGCCAGCAGCTGGGGGGACAGGACTAATCAGGGGGGAAACACCATATATTTT. Its translation: CASSWGDRTNQGGNTIYF.

This sequence joins TRBV5-6 and TRBJ1-5; the D is unclear. Looked up from germline, CDR1 is SGHDT and CDR2 is YYEEEE. Trimming stripped 0 bases from V and 4 bases from J, with 5 bases between. This CDR3 has 13 amino acids. CDR3 bases: TGTGCCAGCAGCTTGGGCCAGAATCAGCCCCAGCATTTT. Encoded protein: CASSLGQNQPQHF. The complete variable domain, with remaining parts taken from reference TRBV5-6 and TRBJ1-5, reads DAGVTQSPTHLIKTRGQQVTLRCSPKSGHDTVSWYQQALGQGPQFIFQYYEEEERQRGNFPDRFSGHQFPNYSSELNVNALLLGDSALYLCASSLGQNQPQHFGDGTRLSIL.

The DNA of the CDR3 is TGCAGCGTTGATGTGGGCAGAGCAGATACGCAGTATTTT. Translation gives CSVDVGRADTQYF. This rearrangement joins TRBV29-1 to TRBJ2-3; unclear D gene. With 3 bases removed from V and 4 bases from J, the gap between germline ends came to 11 bases. Per the germline V gene, CDR1 is SQVTM and CDR2 is ANQGSEA. The CDR3 length is 13 residues.

The chain carries TRBV5-5 and TRBJ1-5; TRBD1 matches 8 bases. The length of the CDR3 is 16 residues. After removal of 6 bases from V and 3 bases from J, the junction contained 11 bases not matched to a gene. In germline, CDR1 is SGHKS, CDR2 YYEKEE (reference sequence). The CDR3 region has the DNA TGTGCCAGCACCATTGGGGACAGGTTGGACAATCAGCCCCAGCATTTT. This sequence encodes CASTIGDRLDNQPQHF.

CDR3 bases: TGTGCCTGGAGTCTGGGGGTCTCTGGGGCCAACGTCCTGACTTTC. Its protein is CAWSLGVSGANVLTF. The chain recombines TRBV30 with TRBJ2-6, with D tentatively TRBD1 or TRBD2 (5 bases each). Between the trimmed V and J ends, which lost 2 bases and 0 bases, there was a span of 8 bases. CDR3 length equals 15 residues. CDR1 is GTSNPN, CDR2 SVGIG, per germline (reference sequence).

The chain uses TRBV6-6 and TRBJ1-1; D is unclear. V lost 11 bases and J lost 1, with 23 bases in between. This CDR3 region has 16 residues. Germline V lookup: CDR1 MNHNY, CDR2 SVGAGI (reference sequence). CDR3 bases: TGTGCCGCGCCCACCGGGGAGTCGCTGGGGAACACTGAAGCTTTCTTT. This codes for CAAPTGESLGNTEAFF.

The rearrangement links TRBV6-2 or TRBV6-3 to TRBJ2-3, with D uncertain. With 0 bases removed from V and 5 bases from J, the gap between germline ends came to 6 bases. Germline assignment: CDR1 MNHEY and CDR2 SVGEGT. The CDR3 loop spans 13 amino acids. The DNA for the CDR3 is TGTGCCAGCAGTTACTCGACCGAAGATACGCAGTATTTT. It translates to CASSYSTEDTQYF.

This clone showed up just once. V and J are TRBV5-1 and TRBJ2-7; 8 bases align to TRBD2. Germline V lookup: CDR1 SGHRS, CDR2 YFSETQ. The CDR3 is made up of 16 amino acids. The trim removed 5 bases at V and 4 bases at J, leaving 14 bases unmatched. CDR3 region: CASSRGAGAGGYEQYF. Here the CDR3 DNA reads TGCGCCAGCAGTCGTGGAGCGGGAGCCGGCGGTTACGAGCAGTACTTC.

The chain combines TRBV2 with TRBJ1-1; 8 bases agree with TRBD1. V shed 8 bases and J 3 bases; nucleotides not matched to a gene: 5. The CDR3 totals 13 residues. The germline gives CDR1 SNHLY, CDR2 FYNNEI. CDR3 DNA sequence: TGTGCCAGCGGGGGACAGGAATACACTGAAGCTTTCTTT. Translating gives CASGGQEYTEAFF.